Listed below are T cell receptor beta chains from one sample, sequenced in a study of OX40 agonist ivuxolimab in advanced cancers. Produced via immunoSEQ multiplex PCR; TCRdb's table is partial and in-frame only. Of some 50,000 clones in the sample, over 75% are singletons; the top ten hold 3.4%. This material consisted of CD4+ or CD8+ T cells sorted from blood, taken in a trial of the OX40 agonist ivuxolimab. Receptors originate from an adult with an advanced solid tumor such as melanoma, head and neck, liver or kidney cancer. CDR3s include the opening cysteine and the closing phenylalanine or tryptophan. A D gene is named only where the DNA matches it firmly. Only some rows state a clone size, as once, few, many or a class for expanded clones.

j_call | v_call | clone_size | d_call | cdr3_nt | cdr3_aa
TRBJ1-1 | TRBV28 | - | - | TGTGCCAGCATTAAGACGGGCTTTAACACTGAAGCTTTCTTT | CASIKTGFNTEAFF
TRBJ2-6 | TRBV11-3 | - | TRBD1 | TGTGCCAGCAGCCCATCGAGGGGACAGCTATCTTCCCGGGCCAATGTCCTGACTTTC | CASSPSRGQLSSRANVLTF
TRBJ2-2 | TRBV27 | - | TRBD1 | TGTGCCAGCAGTTGGGACAGAAGGAACGGGGAGCTGTTTTTT | CASSWDRRNGELFF
TRBJ2-1 | TRBV19 | - | - | TGTGCCAGTAGTATAGCCCCGACAGGATCAAAGAATGAGCAGTTCTTC | CASSIAPTGSKNEQFF
TRBJ1-6 | TRBV4-1 | - | - | TGCGCCAGCAGCCAAGTAATGGCACCCCTCCACTTT | CASSQVMAPLHF
TRBJ1-2 | TRBV4-2 | - | TRBD1 | TGTGCCAGCAGCTTCTCCGGTGGACAGGGGCGCATCTATGGCTACACCTTC | CASSFSGGQGRIYGYTF
TRBJ1-5 | TRBV7-2 | - | - | TGTGCCAGCAGCCCCCTTCTAGGGAGCAATCAGCCCCAGCATTTT | CASSPLLGSNQPQHF
TRBJ2-7 | TRBV5-1 | - | - | TGCGCCAGCAGCCCTGGACAGCACCCCTACGAGCAGTACTTC | CASSPGQHPYEQYF
TRBJ1-1 | TRBV5-1 | - | TRBD1 | TGCGCCAGCAGCTGGGGACAGGGGGGCACTGAAGCTTTCTTT | CASSWGQGGTEAFF
TRBJ2-1 | TRBV5-4 | - | - | TGTGCCAGCAGCTCGGACAGCCCCAATGAGCAGTTCTTC | CASSSDSPNEQFF
TRBJ1-4 | TRBV9 | - | - | TGTGCCAGCAGCGTAGATGGCAGGGAGGGCGAAAAACTGTTTTTT | CASSVDGREGEKLFF
TRBJ2-3 | TRBV6-7 | - | TRBD2 | TGTGCCAGCAGGTATCTTAGCGGGTTTAGCACAGATACGCAGTATTTT | CASRYLSGFSTDTQYF
TRBJ2-1 | TRBV30 | few | TRBD2 | TGTGCCTGGGGGAACCCGACTAGCGGGGGGTTTCGCTCCTACAATGAGCAGTTCTTC | CAWGNPTSGGFRSYNEQFF
TRBJ1-2 | TRBV28 | - | - | TGTGCCAGCAGTTCAACAGGAGTGTGGGGCTACACCTTC | CASSSTGVWGYTF
TRBJ2-1 | TRBV7-2 | - | TRBD1 | TGTGCCAGCAGCTTAGGGGCCAGGGGGTCGGCGGATGAGCAGTTCTTC | CASSLGARGSADEQFF
TRBJ2-5 | TRBV5-1 | - | TRBD1 | TGCGCCAGCAGCCCCGGGACAGGGGCAAACCAAGAGACCCAGTACTTC | CASSPGTGANQETQYF
TRBJ1-1 | TRBV4-1 | few | - | TGCGCCAGCAGCCAGGAATGGGGGGGGAACACTGAAGCTTTCTTT | CASSQEWGGNTEAFF
TRBJ2-1 | TRBV5-1 | once | TRBD2 | TGCGCCAGCAGCTCAGGACTAGCGGGGGGGCCAAATGAGCAGTTCTTC | CASSSGLAGGPNEQFF
TRBJ2-3 | TRBV28 | - | TRBD2 | TGTGCCAGCAGGATACTAGCGGCCACAGATACGCAGTATTTT | CASRILAATDTQYF
TRBJ2-6 | TRBV4-1 | - | - | TGCGCCAGCAGCCAAGGGGGCTTCGGATCTGGGGCCAACGTCCTGACTTTC | CASSQGGFGSGANVLTF
TRBJ2-6 | TRBV28 | - | - | TGTGCCAGCAGTTTGGGGGTTGCCGGGGCCAACGTCCTGACTTTC | CASSLGVAGANVLTF
TRBJ2-5 | TRBV28 | - | - | TGTGCCAGCAAAAGAGGGACACCCAAAGAGACCCAGTACTTC | CASKRGTPKETQYF
TRBJ1-1 | TRBV7-2 | - | - | TGTGCCAGCAGCTTTACAGCTGAAGCTTTCTTT | CASSFTAEAFF
TRBJ1-5 | TRBV18 | - | - | TGTGCCAGCTCACCAACTAGCAATCAGCCCCAGCATTTT | CASSPTSNQPQHF
TRBJ2-7 | TRBV12-5 | - | TRBD1 | TGTGCTAGTGGTGCAGGGGGCTCCTACGAGCAGTACTTC | CASGAGGSYEQYF
TRBJ2-1 | TRBV11-2 | - | TRBD2 | TGTGCCAGCAGCCCTTCAATTTCGGGGGGGCCCAATGAGCAGTTCTTC | CASSPSISGGPNEQFF
TRBJ1-5 | TRBV15 | - | - | TGTGCCACCCGCCGTGAGGGGTCAAGTCAGCCCCAGCATTTT | CATRREGSSQPQHF
TRBJ2-7 | TRBV10-2 | - | TRBD1 | TGCGCCAGCAGCCCGGCGAGGTCACAGGGGGGTCAGTACTTC | CASSPARSQGGQYF
TRBJ1-3 | TRBV11-2 | - | - | TGTGCCAGCTCAGGGGAGAGGAGCTCTGGAAACACCATATATTTT | CASSGERSSGNTIYF
TRBJ2-1 | TRBV12-5 | - | TRBD2 | TGTGCTAGTGCTATAGCGGGAGGGTGGAATGAGCAGTTCTTC | CASAIAGGWNEQFF
TRBJ1-2 | TRBV13 | - | - | TGTGCCAGCAGCTTAGGTTCGGGCGGCTATGGCTACACCTTC | CASSLGSGGYGYTF
TRBJ2-1 | TRBV7-2 | - | - | TGTGCCAGCAGCTTAGAGATGGCTAGCAATGAGCAGTTCTTC | CASSLEMASNEQFF
TRBJ2-1 | TRBV9 | - | - | TGTGCCAGCAGCGTAGTGGGGCGGGACTTCTACAATGAGCAGTTCTTC | CASSVVGRDFYNEQFF
TRBJ2-5 | TRBV18 | - | TRBD1 | TGTGCCAGCTCACCACCCGACAGGGGGATCTCAGAGACCCAGTACTTC | CASSPPDRGISETQYF
TRBJ2-2 | TRBV6-6 | - | - | TGTGCCAGCAGTTACGGTGGGACCCCGAACACCGGGGAGCTGTTTTTT | CASSYGGTPNTGELFF
TRBJ2-5 | TRBV5-1 | - | - | TGCGCCAGCAGCTCCGGAAGCGGATTACAGTACTTC | CASSSGSGLQYF
TRBJ1-5 | TRBV7-2 | - | - | TGTGCCAGCAGCTTAGGGCAGGGTTGGCCCCAGCATTTT | CASSLGQGWPQHF